The 3 T cell receptor beta chains given below trace back to one sample, sequenced in a study of graft-versus-host responses after intestinal transplantation (TCRdb year 2021). These TCRs are of unknown antigen specificity. Library construction relied on the immunoSEQ multiplex PCR assay. TCRdb limited this immuneACCESS table to in-frame rearrangements with V and J called. A share of clones is missing; checked studies link under half to unresolved V genes, and the rest is unexplained. This sample is represented by about 120,000 clones; approximately 92% of them were singletons. The ten largest make up about 0.11% of the sample. The time point label of this sample denotes: cells obtained before transplantation from donor or recipient. The sequencing used unstimulated CD4+ T cells sorted from spleen or lymph node cells, collected before intestinal transplant. These receptors originate from a human donor who received an intestinal transplant.

The chain carries TRBV5-1 and TRBJ2-1; 8 bases match TRBD2. V was clipped by 0 bases and J by 5 bases; unmatched bases: 7. The CDR3 is made up of 16 amino acids. CDR1 is SGHRS and CDR2 is YFSETQ in the germline V gene. This CDR3 is CASSLVVSGNHNEQFF. Here the CDR3 DNA reads TGCGCCAGCAGCTTGGTGGTTAGCGGGAACCACAATGAGCAGTTCTTC.

This chain links TRBV5-1 with TRBJ1-2, with D possibly being TRBD1 (6 bases). The CDR3 sequence is 15 residues long. V was trimmed by 0 bases and J by 2 bases, leaving 11 bases between them. Germline assignment: CDR1 SGHRS and CDR2 YFSETQ. This CDR3 reads CASSLGPDRNYGYTF. The DNA of the CDR3 is TGCGCCAGCAGCTTGGGCCCAGACAGGAACTATGGCTACACCTTC.

This clone was detected once. V usage is TRBV27 and J usage is TRBJ1-5; D ambiguous. Trimming removed 5 bases at V and 3 bases at J, with 11 bases between. CDR1 and CDR2 (germline): MNHEY, SMNVEV (reference sequence). The CDR3 has 14 amino acids. Here the CDR3 reads CASSPLGPNQPQHF. CDR3 nucleotide sequence: TGTGCCAGCAGTCCCCTGGGTCCCAATCAGCCCCAGCATTTT.